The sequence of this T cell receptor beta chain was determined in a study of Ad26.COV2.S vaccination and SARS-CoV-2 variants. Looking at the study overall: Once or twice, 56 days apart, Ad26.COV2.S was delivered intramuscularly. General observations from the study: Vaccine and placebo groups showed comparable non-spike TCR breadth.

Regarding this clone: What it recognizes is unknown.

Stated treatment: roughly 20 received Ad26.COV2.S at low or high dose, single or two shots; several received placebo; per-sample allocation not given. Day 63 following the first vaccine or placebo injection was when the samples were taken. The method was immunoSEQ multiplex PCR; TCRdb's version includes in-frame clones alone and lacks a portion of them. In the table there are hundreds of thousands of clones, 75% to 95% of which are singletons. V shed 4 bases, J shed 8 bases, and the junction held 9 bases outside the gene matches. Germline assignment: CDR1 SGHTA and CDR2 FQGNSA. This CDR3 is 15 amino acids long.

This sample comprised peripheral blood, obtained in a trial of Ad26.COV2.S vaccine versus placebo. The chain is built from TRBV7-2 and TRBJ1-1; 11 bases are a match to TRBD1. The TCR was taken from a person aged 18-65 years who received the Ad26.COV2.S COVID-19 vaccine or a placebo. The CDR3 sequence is CASSYSGTGGREAFF. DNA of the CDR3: TGTGCCAGCAGCTACTCCGGGACAGGGGGACGGGAAGCTTTCTTT.